This T cell receptor (beta chain) was found in a study of T cells after yellow fever vaccination. The overall study: Researchers used SMART-Seq v4 Ultra Low Input to prepare fractions that had low cell numbers.

Study outcomes and limitations: Researchers noted that a small share of clonotypes showed up in both CD4 and CD8 compartments. High-abundance clonotypes from the bulk population could contaminate FACS-sorted repertoires.

In regard to this clonotype: What it binds is not known.

In germline, CDR1 is MNHEY, CDR2 SVGEGT. The CDR3 consists of 14 residues. V lost 4 bases and J lost 0; bases outside the gene matches: 3. UMIs and a universal primer site were added when TCR cDNA was made by 5'RACE template switching. TCRdb itself ran the 5' RACE reads through MiXCR, one entry per CDR3 protein. Of 500,000 to 650,000 distinct CDR3 sequences listed, 13% are singletons. The TCR comes from a man aged 25-45 years who received the YFV17D yellow fever vaccine. The starting material was PBMCs, obtained on the day of the yellow fever booster vaccination. This chain joins TRBV6-2 or TRBV6-3 and TRBJ2-7, with 7 bases identical to TRBD1. For the CDR3, the DNA is TGTGCCAGCAGTTCGACAGGGATCTCCTACGAGCAGTACTTC. It yields the protein CASSSTGISYEQYF.